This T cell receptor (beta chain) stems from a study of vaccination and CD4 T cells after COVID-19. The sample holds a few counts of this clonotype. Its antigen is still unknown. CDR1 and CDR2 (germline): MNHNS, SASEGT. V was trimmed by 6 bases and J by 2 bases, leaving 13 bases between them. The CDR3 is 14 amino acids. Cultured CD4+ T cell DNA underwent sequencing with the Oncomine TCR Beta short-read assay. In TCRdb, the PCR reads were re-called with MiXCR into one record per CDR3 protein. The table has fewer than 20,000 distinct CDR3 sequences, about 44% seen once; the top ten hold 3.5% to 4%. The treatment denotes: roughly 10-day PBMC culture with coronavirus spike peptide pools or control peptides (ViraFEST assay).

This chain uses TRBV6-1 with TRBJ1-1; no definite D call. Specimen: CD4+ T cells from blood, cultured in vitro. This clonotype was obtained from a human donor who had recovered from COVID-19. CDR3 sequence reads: CASRESRANTEAFF. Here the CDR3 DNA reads TGTGCCAGCAGGGAATCTAGGGCCAACACTGAAGCTTTCTTT.